The 15 T cell receptor beta chains reported below all come from one sample, sequenced in a study of blood T cell repertoires in COVID-19. Repertoires were generated with immunoSEQ multiplex PCR, while TCRdb's copy carries only in-frame clones and drops some. The sample consists of roughly 120,000 clones, approximately 90% of them appearing once. The source material was peripheral blood. Receptors originate from a woman aged 50 to 65 with acute or convalescent COVID-19.

V is TRBV4-2 and J is TRBJ1-4; D is unresolved. The CDR3 has 14 residues. Trimming stripped 0 bases from V and 4 bases from J, with 6 bases between. Germline CDR1 LGHNA, CDR2 YNFKEQ. This CDR3 is CASSQDPINEKLFF. The CDR3, as DNA: TGTGCCAGCAGCCAAGACCCAATTAATGAAAAACTGTTTTTT.

The V call is TRBV11-2, the J call TRBJ2-1; 7 bases align to TRBD1. The trim removed 6 bases at V and 4 bases at J, leaving 3 bases unmatched. The CDR3 is made up of 13 amino acids. CDR1 SGHAT and CDR2 FQNNGV come from the germline V gene. In nucleotides, the CDR3 is TGTGCCAGCAGAAGACAGGGTTACAATGAGCAGTTCTTC. Translation gives CASRRQGYNEQFF.

The CDR3 DNA follows: TGCAGTGCATCTAAAGACAATGAGCAGTTCTTC. Amino acid sequence: CSASKDNEQFF. This sequence joins TRBV20-1 and TRBJ2-1; D ambiguous. Trimming took off 6 bases at V and 5 bases at J, with 8 bases between the two ends. CDR3 size: 11 residues. In germline, CDR1 is DFQATT, CDR2 SNEGSKA (reference sequence).

The chain couples TRBV7-8 to TRBJ2-3, with 9 bases aligning to TRBD1. Germline trimming cut 5 bases from V and 4 bases from J; bases unmatched to any gene: 19. CDR3 length: 19 amino acids. Germline-derived CDR1 and CDR2 are SGHVS and FQNEAQ. The chain's CDR3 is CASSTPGTGSLRLADTQYF. The CDR3 bases are TGTGCCAGCAGCACGCCCGGGACAGGGTCCTTACGGTTAGCAGATACGCAGTATTTT.

The V call is TRBV5-1, the J call TRBJ2-2; possibly TRBD2 for D (5 bases). Trimming pared 4 bases from V and 1 base from J, leaving 11 bases between. CDR3 length: 15 residues. The germline CDR1 and CDR2 sequences are SGHRS and YFSETQ. The CDR3 is CASSLAGGNTGELFF. In DNA, the CDR3 is TGCGCCAGCAGCCTAGCCGGAGGGAACACCGGGGAGCTGTTTTTT. The variable domain in full, completed from reference TRBV5-1 and TRBJ2-2, reads KAGVTQTPRYLIKTRGQQVTLSCSPISGHRSVSWYQQTPGQGLQFLFEYFSETQRNKGNFPGRFSGRQFSNSRSEMNVSTLELGDSALYLCASSLAGGNTGELFFGEGSRLTVL.

About this clone: This same CDR3 is encoded by further DNA sequences in the sample. J is TRBJ2-2 and V is TRBV2, with D perhaps matching TRBD1 (6 bases). V shed 6 bases and J shed 0 bases, with 8 bases lying between them. The CDR3 totals 14 residues. The V gene's germline CDR1 is SNHLY and CDR2 FYNNEI. The CDR3 DNA reads TGTGCCAGCAGGGCAGGGGCGAACACCGGGGAGCTGTTTTTT. Translating it yields CASRAGANTGELFF.

In its sample, this clone was seen once. The CDR3 nucleotides read TGTGCCATTCATTCGGGTCCTAATCAGCCCCAGCATTTT. This gives the protein CAIHSGPNQPQHF. V is TRBV9 and J is TRBJ1-5; D not certain. V was trimmed by 9 bases and J by 4 bases, leaving 14 bases between them. Germline V CDR1 and CDR2: SGDLS, YYNGEE. The CDR3 sequence is 13 residues long.

This clone was recorded once. V usage is TRBV10-3 and J usage is TRBJ2-1, with 7 bases matching TRBD1. This CDR3 is 14 amino acids long. Germline trimming cut 2 bases from V and 4 bases from J; bases unmatched to any gene: 2. Germline V CDR1 and CDR2: ENHRY, SYGVKD. CDR3 coding DNA: TGTGCCATCAGTGAGAAACAGGGGTACAATGAGCAGTTCTTC. Translating gives CAISEKQGYNEQFF.

Turning to this clone: Mismatch with germline at one junction end may stem from a read error. The chain carries TRBV12-3 or TRBV12-4 and TRBJ1-1; D is perhaps TRBD1 (5 bases). The CDR3 spans 11 residues. For the CDR3, the DNA is TGTGCCAGCAGTTTGGGGGGGGAAGGTTTCTTT. This gives the protein CASSLGGEGFF.

V usage is TRBV25-1 and J usage is TRBJ1-4; 8 bases align to TRBD1. CDR1 MGHDK and CDR2 SYGVNS come from the germline V gene. The CDR3 contains 15 residues. Trimming removed 3 bases from V and 5 bases from J; junction bases left unmatched: 5. CDR3 in amino acids: CASSEVDRANEKLFF. DNA for the CDR3: TGTGCCAGCAGTGAGGTGGACAGGGCAAATGAAAAACTGTTTTTT.

Turning to this clone: The junction shows a germline mismatch at one end, possibly a read error. The chain combines TRBV7-7 with TRBJ1-1, with D tentatively TRBD1 (6 bases). This CDR3 is 16 amino acids long. The V gene's germline CDR1 is SSHAT and CDR2 FNYEAQ (reference sequence). CDR3 nucleotide sequence: TGTGCTAGCAGCTTAGCGGGGGCTGTGGGAAACACTGAAGCTTTCTTT. Translating it yields CASSLAGAVGNTEAFF. Full variable domain (outside the CDR3, taken from reference TRBV7-7 and TRBJ1-1): GAGVSQSPRYKVTKRGQDVTLRCDPISSHATLYWYQQALGQGPEFLTYFNYEAQPDKSGLPSDRFSAERPEGSISTLTIQRTEQRDSAMYRCASSLAGAVGNTEAFFGQGTRLTVV.

The chain employs TRBV14 and TRBJ2-1; 12 bases align to TRBD2. J was trimmed by 2 bases and V by 4 bases; bases with no gene match: 6. The CDR3 covers 17 residues. Per the germline V gene, CDR1 is SGHDN and CDR2 is FVKESK. The CDR3 spells CASSLRTSGDTYNEQFF. CDR3 DNA sequence: TGTGCCAGCAGCCTTCGGACTAGCGGGGACACCTACAATGAGCAGTTCTTC.

The rearrangement joins TRBV24-1 to TRBJ1-2; D is uncertain. Germline V gives CDR1 KGHDR, CDR2 SFDVKD. With 6 bases removed from V and 4 bases from J, the gap between germline ends came to 8 bases. CDR3 length equals 12 residues. CDR3 protein: CATSSSAYGYTF. The CDR3 DNA sequence: TGTGCCACCAGTTCAAGCGCCTATGGCTACACCTTC.

The V gene is TRBV11-1, the J gene TRBJ1-1; 8 nucleotides match TRBD1. The CDR3 is 15 residues long. J was trimmed by 7 bases and V by 5 bases; bases with no gene match: 12. Germline loops: CDR1 SGHAT, CDR2 FQDESV (reference sequence). The CDR3: CASSQTGGIGFEAFF. CDR3 in DNA: TGTGCCAGCAGCCAAACAGGGGGTATTGGCTTTGAAGCTTTCTTT.

This clone was detected a few times. The chain is built from TRBV12-3 or TRBV12-4 and TRBJ2-7; 7 nucleotides align to TRBD1. Losses at the gene ends were 5 bases for V and 2 bases for J; bases not matched to a gene: 3. This CDR3 has 13 residues. The CDR3 bases are TGTGCCAGCAGTGTACAGGGGCCCTACGAGCAGTACTTC. It encodes CASSVQGPYEQYF.